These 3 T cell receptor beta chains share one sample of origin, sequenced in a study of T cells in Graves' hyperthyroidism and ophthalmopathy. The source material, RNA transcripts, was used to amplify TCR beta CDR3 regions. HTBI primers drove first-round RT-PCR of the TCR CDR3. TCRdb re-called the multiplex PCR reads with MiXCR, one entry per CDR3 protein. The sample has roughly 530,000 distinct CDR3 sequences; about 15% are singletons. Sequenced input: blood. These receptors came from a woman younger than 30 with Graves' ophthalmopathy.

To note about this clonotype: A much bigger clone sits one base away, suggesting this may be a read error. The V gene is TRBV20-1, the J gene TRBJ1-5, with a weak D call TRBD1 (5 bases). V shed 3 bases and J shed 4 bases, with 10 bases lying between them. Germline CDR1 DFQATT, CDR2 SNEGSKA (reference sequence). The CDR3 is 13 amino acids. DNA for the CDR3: TGCAGTGCTAGTCGGGGCAGAAATCAGCCCCAGCATTTT. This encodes CSASRGRNQPQHF.

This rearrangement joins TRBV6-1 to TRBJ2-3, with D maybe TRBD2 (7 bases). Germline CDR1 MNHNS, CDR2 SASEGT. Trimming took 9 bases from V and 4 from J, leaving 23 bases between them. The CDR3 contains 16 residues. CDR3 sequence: CASSIWGGRDADTQYF. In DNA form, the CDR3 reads TGTGCCAGTAGTATTTGGGGGGGCCGGGATGCAGATACGCAGTATTTT.

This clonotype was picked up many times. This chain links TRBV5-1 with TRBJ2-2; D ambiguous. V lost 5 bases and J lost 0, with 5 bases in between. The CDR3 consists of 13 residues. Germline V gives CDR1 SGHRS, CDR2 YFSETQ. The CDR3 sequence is CASRTANTGELFF. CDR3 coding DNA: TGCGCCAGCAGAACAGCGAACACCGGGGAGCTGTTTTTT.